This TCR beta chain stems from a study of T cell responses to AZD1222 COVID-19 vaccine. The study's findings and limits: Spike-wide vaccine-associated CD4 TCRs dominated at 160-218 and 743-854.

V was trimmed by 6 bases and J by 3 bases, leaving 15 bases between them. Germline CDR1 and CDR2: SNHLY and FYNNEI. The CDR3 contains 15 residues. Profiled with immunoSEQ multiplex PCR; TCRdb holds only in-frame clones, not every one. Here the sample spans about 130,000 clones, about 90% being singletons. Details on this clone: Its antigen is still unknown.

The sequences come from peripheral blood, collected on day 0 of AZD1222 vaccination. J is TRBJ1-3 and V is TRBV2; D not certain. The receptor's source is an adult in good health. The CDR3 spells CASRPPGGFGNTIYF. CDR3 bases: TGTGCCAGCAGACCTCCCGGTGGTTTTGGAAACACCATATATTTT.